A selection of T cell receptor beta chains follows, all from one sample in a study of cytomegalovirus exposure and HLA in healthy donors. Some clones are missing from TCRdb's copy, which holds only in-frame ones; the method was immunoSEQ multiplex PCR. The table includes some 88,000 clones, 95% to 98% detected once. What was sequenced was PBMCs. All receptors derive from a man aged 18 to 35 in good health and CMV-seronegative. Each CDR3 is given with its conserved first and last residue. Fields, in order: clone size, J gene, V gene, CDR3 length, D gene, CDR3 DNA, CDR3 protein. D genes are given only for firm matches. Clone size appears in some rows only: once, few, many, or a class for an expanded clone.

clone size: .
J gene: TRBJ2-2
V gene: TRBV6-5
CDR3 length: 15
D gene: .
CDR3 DNA: TGTGCCAGCAGTTACCCCGGGGCGAACACCGGGGAGCTGTTTTTT
CDR3 protein: CASSYPGANTGELFF

clone size: .
J gene: TRBJ2-1
V gene: TRBV19
CDR3 length: 14
D gene: .
CDR3 DNA: TGTGCCAGTAGTATGAGCGGGTGGAACAATGAGCAGTTCTTC
CDR3 protein: CASSMSGWNNEQFF

clone size: .
J gene: TRBJ1-6
V gene: TRBV6-5
CDR3 length: 14
D gene: TRBD1
CDR3 DNA: TGTGCCAGCAGGCGACAGGGGGGTCGATCACCCCTCCACTTT
CDR3 protein: CASRRQGGRSPLHF

clone size: .
J gene: TRBJ2-2
V gene: TRBV25-1
CDR3 length: 13
D gene: TRBD1
CDR3 DNA: TGTGCCAGCAGGGGACAGCCGACCGGGGAGCTGTTTTTT
CDR3 protein: CASRGQPTGELFF

clone size: once
J gene: TRBJ1-1
V gene: TRBV11-3
CDR3 length: 13
D gene: TRBD1
CDR3 DNA: TGTGCCAGCAGCTCGAGGGGACAGGGTGAAGCTTTCTTT
CDR3 protein: CASSSRGQGEAFF

clone size: .
J gene: TRBJ1-2
V gene: TRBV7-3
CDR3 length: 15
D gene: .
CDR3 DNA: TGTGCCAGCAGCCCGGCGGGGGTTCCGTTGACTGGCTACACCTTC
CDR3 protein: CASSPAGVPLTGYTF

clone size: .
J gene: TRBJ2-1
V gene: TRBV5-1
CDR3 length: 17
D gene: TRBD2
CDR3 DNA: TGCGCCAGCAGCTTGGTACTAGCGGGAGATTTGGGGAATGAGCAGTTCTTC
CDR3 protein: CASSLVLAGDLGNEQFF

clone size: .
J gene: TRBJ2-1
V gene: TRBV5-1
CDR3 length: 17
D gene: TRBD2
CDR3 DNA: TGCGCCAGCAGCTTTAGTTCGGGGGGTGAACTCTACAATGAGCAGTTCTTC
CDR3 protein: CASSFSSGGELYNEQFF

clone size: .
J gene: TRBJ2-1
V gene: TRBV13
CDR3 length: 19
D gene: TRBD2
CDR3 DNA: TGTGCCAGCAGCCCTCGCGGTAGCGGGAGGGCCAGCTCCTACAATGAGCAGTTCTTC
CDR3 protein: CASSPRGSGRASSYNEQFF

clone size: .
J gene: TRBJ2-2
V gene: TRBV19
CDR3 length: 19
D gene: TRBD2
CDR3 DNA: TGTGCCAGTAGCCCACAGAACCTTCTAGCGGGAGTTCGCACCGGGGAGCTGTTTTTT
CDR3 protein: CASSPQNLLAGVRTGELFF

clone size: .
J gene: TRBJ1-2
V gene: TRBV7-9
CDR3 length: 17
D gene: TRBD1
CDR3 DNA: TGTGCCAGCAACTATTTGGATTGGACAGGGAGTAACTATGGCTACACCTTC
CDR3 protein: CASNYLDWTGSNYGYTF

clone size: .
J gene: TRBJ2-1
V gene: TRBV5-1
CDR3 length: 15
D gene: .
CDR3 DNA: TGCGCCAGCAGCCCCGGGACTCCGAGGGTTGATGAGCAGTTCTTC
CDR3 protein: CASSPGTPRVDEQFF

clone size: .
J gene: TRBJ1-1
V gene: TRBV6-4
CDR3 length: 10
D gene: .
CDR3 DNA: TGTGCCAGCAGTGAGAGTGAAGCTTTCTTT
CDR3 protein: CASSESEAFF

clone size: .
J gene: TRBJ1-1
V gene: TRBV2
CDR3 length: 13
D gene: .
CDR3 DNA: TGTGCCAGCAGATGGACAGCGAGCGCTGAAGCTTTCTTT
CDR3 protein: CASRWTASAEAFF

clone size: .
J gene: TRBJ2-3
V gene: TRBV18
CDR3 length: 19
D gene: TRBD2
CDR3 DNA: TGTGCCAGCTCAATCACCTCCGGGACTAGCGGAGCAAGGGCAGATACGCAGTATTTT
CDR3 protein: CASSITSGTSGARADTQYF

clone size: .
J gene: TRBJ1-3
V gene: TRBV11-3
CDR3 length: 13
D gene: .
CDR3 DNA: TGTGCCAGCAGCTTATTTATCGGAAACACCATATATTTT
CDR3 protein: CASSLFIGNTIYF

clone size: .
J gene: TRBJ2-1
V gene: TRBV7-9
CDR3 length: 16
D gene: TRBD2
CDR3 DNA: TGTGCCAGCAGCCGACGGGCGTCTAGCGGAGACAATGAGCAGTTCTTC
CDR3 protein: CASSRRASSGDNEQFF

clone size: .
J gene: TRBJ2-1
V gene: TRBV27
CDR3 length: 13
D gene: .
CDR3 DNA: TGTGCCAGCAGGGGGCTTGGGGGGAATGAGCAGTTCTTC
CDR3 protein: CASRGLGGNEQFF

clone size: .
J gene: TRBJ1-2
V gene: TRBV9
CDR3 length: 15
D gene: TRBD1
CDR3 DNA: TGTGCCAGCAGCGCAGGACCCGGGACAGGGAATGGCTACACCTTC
CDR3 protein: CASSAGPGTGNGYTF

clone size: .
J gene: TRBJ2-3
V gene: TRBV13
CDR3 length: 14
D gene: .
CDR3 DNA: TGTGCCAGCAGCTTAGACTACTACACAGATACGCAGTATTTT
CDR3 protein: CASSLDYYTDTQYF

clone size: .
J gene: TRBJ1-1
V gene: TRBV7-9
CDR3 length: 10
D gene: TRBD1
CDR3 DNA: TGTGTCGGACAGGAGCATGGAGCTTTCTTT
CDR3 protein: CVGQEHGAFF

clone size: .
J gene: TRBJ2-1
V gene: TRBV9
CDR3 length: 15
D gene: TRBD2
CDR3 DNA: TGTGCCAGCAGCCGTTTAGCGGGAGGGGACAATGAGCAGTTCTTC
CDR3 protein: CASSRLAGGDNEQFF

clone size: .
J gene: TRBJ1-1
V gene: TRBV4-1
CDR3 length: 15
D gene: TRBD1
CDR3 DNA: TGCGCCAGCAGCCAACCGACAGGGAGGAACACTGAAGCTTTCTTT
CDR3 protein: CASSQPTGRNTEAFF

clone size: .
J gene: TRBJ1-1
V gene: TRBV5-1
CDR3 length: 14
D gene: .
CDR3 DNA: TGCGCCAGCAGCCCCCAATCTGGGCGCTCTGAAGCTTTCTTT
CDR3 protein: CASSPQSGRSEAFF

clone size: .
J gene: TRBJ2-1
V gene: TRBV27
CDR3 length: 14
D gene: TRBD1
CDR3 DNA: TGTGCCAGCAGCCCTGGGACAGGGGGATATGAGCAGTTCTTC
CDR3 protein: CASSPGTGGYEQFF

clone size: .
J gene: TRBJ2-1
V gene: TRBV18
CDR3 length: 16
D gene: TRBD2
CDR3 DNA: TGTGCCAGCTCACCAGATGCGGGAGTTAGTTACAATGAGCAGTTCTTC
CDR3 protein: CASSPDAGVSYNEQFF

clone size: .
J gene: TRBJ2-3
V gene: TRBV5-1
CDR3 length: 14
D gene: .
CDR3 DNA: TGCGCCAGCAGCCCAGACAGGTTAGCGGATACGCAGTATTTT
CDR3 protein: CASSPDRLADTQYF

clone size: .
J gene: TRBJ2-5
V gene: TRBV6-1
CDR3 length: 17
D gene: TRBD1
CDR3 DNA: TGTGCCAGCAGTGAGCGACAGACAGGGCTATCACAAGAGACCCAGTACTTC
CDR3 protein: CASSERQTGLSQETQYF

clone size: once
J gene: TRBJ1-2
V gene: TRBV30
CDR3 length: 14
D gene: .
CDR3 DNA: TGTGCCTGGAGTGTACGGCAGGGACTACGGATTAGCACCTTC
CDR3 protein: CAWSVRQGLRISTF

clone size: .
J gene: TRBJ2-1
V gene: TRBV5-4
CDR3 length: 14
D gene: .
CDR3 DNA: TGTGCCAGCAGCTTGGAGGGGCCCAAGGATGAGCAGTTCTTC
CDR3 protein: CASSLEGPKDEQFF

clone size: .
J gene: TRBJ1-2
V gene: TRBV30
CDR3 length: 16
D gene: TRBD1
CDR3 DNA: TGTGCCTGGAGAGGGTGGAACAGGGGGTTTGACTATGGCTACACCTTC
CDR3 protein: CAWRGWNRGFDYGYTF

clone size: .
J gene: TRBJ1-1
V gene: TRBV15
CDR3 length: 15
D gene: .
CDR3 DNA: TGTGCCACCAGCCGCCGGCGGGGCCCGAACACTGAAGCTTTCTTT
CDR3 protein: CATSRRRGPNTEAFF

clone size: .
J gene: TRBJ2-5
V gene: TRBV5-4
CDR3 length: 16
D gene: TRBD2
CDR3 DNA: TGTGCCAGCAGCTTGGCCTTGCTCGGGGAGGGAGAGACCCAGTACTTC
CDR3 protein: CASSLALLGEGETQYF

clone size: .
J gene: TRBJ1-2
V gene: TRBV6-5
CDR3 length: 13
D gene: .
CDR3 DNA: TGTGCCAGCAGCCAAACAGTTAACTATGGCTACACCTTC
CDR3 protein: CASSQTVNYGYTF

clone size: once
J gene: TRBJ2-1
V gene: TRBV10-1
CDR3 length: 18
D gene: TRBD2
CDR3 DNA: TGCGCCAGCAGTGAAACTAGCGGGACAGCCTCCTCCTACAATGAGCAGTTCTTC
CDR3 protein: CASSETSGTASSYNEQFF

clone size: .
J gene: TRBJ2-5
V gene: TRBV7-7
CDR3 length: 15
D gene: .
CDR3 DNA: TGTGCTAGCAGCTCCAGGACAGGAGGGCAAGAGACCCAGTACTTC
CDR3 protein: CASSSRTGGQETQYF

clone size: .
J gene: TRBJ2-1
V gene: TRBV9
CDR3 length: 16
D gene: TRBD2
CDR3 DNA: TGTGCCAGCAGCGACGCTCTAGCGGGGGACTACAATGAGCAGTTCTTC
CDR3 protein: CASSDALAGDYNEQFF

clone size: .
J gene: TRBJ1-5
V gene: TRBV6-1
CDR3 length: 15
D gene: TRBD1
CDR3 DNA: TGTGCCACCAGGGGGGGTTCGATAGGCAATCAGCCCCAGCATTTT
CDR3 protein: CATRGGSIGNQPQHF

clone size: .
J gene: TRBJ1-5
V gene: TRBV19
CDR3 length: 13
D gene: TRBD1
CDR3 DNA: TGTGCCACCCGGACAGGGGACAATCAGCCCCAGCATTTT
CDR3 protein: CATRTGDNQPQHF

clone size: .
J gene: TRBJ2-1
V gene: TRBV5-1
CDR3 length: 16
D gene: .
CDR3 DNA: TGCGCCAGCAGCTCGGGGCCGGGACTCAACCGCAATGAGCAGTTCTTC
CDR3 protein: CASSSGPGLNRNEQFF

clone size: .
J gene: TRBJ2-7
V gene: TRBV7-9
CDR3 length: 14
D gene: TRBD1
CDR3 DNA: TGTGCCAGCACCACCCCGGACAGGGCCTACGAGCAGTACTTC
CDR3 protein: CASTTPDRAYEQYF

clone size: .
J gene: TRBJ1-1
V gene: TRBV2
CDR3 length: 17
D gene: .
CDR3 DNA: TGTGCCAGCAGCCCTACACAGTTCGTCAGAATGAACACTGAAGCTTTCTTT
CDR3 protein: CASSPTQFVRMNTEAFF

clone size: .
J gene: TRBJ2-7
V gene: TRBV28
CDR3 length: 15
D gene: .
CDR3 DNA: TGTGCCAGCAGTTTAGGTTTTTCTACTACCTACGAGCAGTACTTC
CDR3 protein: CASSLGFSTTYEQYF

clone size: .
J gene: TRBJ2-2
V gene: TRBV28
CDR3 length: 13
D gene: .
CDR3 DNA: TGTGCCAGCAGTTTAGGGAGGACCGGGGAGCTGTTTTTT
CDR3 protein: CASSLGRTGELFF